These 23 T cell receptor beta chains share one sample of origin, sequenced in a study of blood T cell repertoires in COVID-19. The assay was immunoSEQ multiplex PCR, and TCRdb's table has in-frame clones only and misses some. This repertoire shows 170,000 or so clones, about four fifths found once; its top ten account for 6.5%. Source material: peripheral blood. These receptors came from a man between 65 and 85 years old with active or convalescent COVID-19.

The chain employs TRBV29-1 and TRBJ2-5; the match to TRBD2 covers 10 bases. V lost 6 bases, J lost 4 bases, and 5 bases stayed unmatched. The CDR3 has 13 residues. The germline CDR1 and CDR2 sequences are SQVTM and ANQGSEA. CDR3 DNA sequence: TGCAGCGTCCGAGCTAGCGGGGGAGAGACCCAGTACTTC. It codes for CSVRASGGETQYF.

V and J are TRBV15 and TRBJ2-1, with 10 bases fitting TRBD1. Germline-derived CDR1 and CDR2 are LNHNV and YYDKDF (reference sequence). With V trimmed by 3 bases and J by 6 bases, 5 bases remained unmatched. This CDR3 has 15 amino acids. In nucleotides, the CDR3 is TGTGCCACCAGCAGTCCCGGGACAGGGGTCAATGAGCAGTTCTTC. It is translated as CATSSPGTGVNEQFF. The variable domain in full, with the rest retrieved from reference TRBV15 and TRBJ2-1, is DAMVIQNPRYQVTQFGKPVTLSCSQTLNHNVMYWYQQKSSQAPKLLFHYYDKDFNNEADTPDNFQSRRPNTSFCFLDIRSPGLGDTAMYLCATSSPGTGVNEQFFGPGTRLTVL.

The chain is built from TRBV6-1 and TRBJ2-7; TRBD2 agrees at 7 bases. The CDR3 contains 16 residues. Germline loops: CDR1 MNHNS, CDR2 SASEGT. With 0 bases clipped from V and 1 base from J, the junction kept 6 bases outside the gene matches. The CDR3: CASSEAPREGSYEQYF. The CDR3, as DNA: TGTGCCAGCAGTGAAGCCCCCAGGGAGGGTTCCTACGAGCAGTACTTC.

The CDR3 DNA reads as TGTGCCAGCAGTGAAGCGTTATCGGCGGGAGCCGCAGATACGCAGTATTTT. This translates into CASSEALSAGAADTQYF. The rearrangement uses TRBV2 and TRBJ2-3; 7 bases are a match to TRBD2. V trimming: 0 bases; J trimming: 4 bases; junction bases outside the gene matches: 10. The germline V gene encodes CDR1 SNHLY and CDR2 FYNNEI. CDR3 length: 17 amino acids.

CDR3 sequence (DNA): TGCGCCAGCAGCCGTGGTACTTCCGACTCTGGAAACACCATATATTTT. Amino acids: CASSRGTSDSGNTIYF. J is TRBJ1-3 and V is TRBV5-1; D is ambiguous. Germline V gene lookup returns CDR1 SGHRS and CDR2 YFSETQ. The V gene lost 4 bases and the J gene lost 0 bases, with 14 bases spanning the gap. CDR3 length equals 16 residues.

Concerning this clone: At one end the junction does not follow the germline gene, possibly because of a read error. This chain links TRBV7-7 with TRBJ2-3, with TRBD2 matching 8 bases. CDR1 is SSHAT and CDR2 is FNYEAQ in the germline V gene (reference sequence). The length of the CDR3 is 17 residues. The CDR3 protein is CASSPLTGGKFSNTQYF. CDR3 DNA sequence: TGTGCTAGCAGCCCCCTAACGGGGGGGAAATTTTCTAATACGCAGTATTTT. Filled out from reference TRBV7-7 and TRBJ2-3, the complete variable domain reads GAGVSQSPRYKVTKRGQDVTLRCDPISSHATLYWYQQALGQGPEFLTYFNYEAQPDKSGLPSDRFSAERPEGSISTLTIQRTEQRDSAMYRCASSPLTGGKFSNTQYFGPGTRLTVL.

This clone was observed a handful of times. The chain recombines TRBV6-2 or TRBV6-3 with TRBJ2-3; D gene uncertain. V was pared by 6 bases and J by 2 bases, with 9 bases between. This CDR3 spans 13 amino acids. Germline V gene sequence: CDR1 MNHEY, CDR2 SVGEGT. The DNA of the CDR3 is TGTGCCAGCAGCCGGGCCAACACAGATACGCAGTATTTT. As protein: CASSRANTDTQYF.

The chain carries TRBV19 and TRBJ2-5; possibly TRBD2 for D (6 bases). CDR1 and CDR2 from the germline V gene are LNHDA and SQIVND (reference sequence). The CDR3 consists of 13 residues. V was clipped by 10 bases and J by 5 bases, with 17 bases between them. CDR3 in amino acids: CATYSPRGETQYF. CDR3 nucleotide sequence: TGTGCCACTTACAGCCCCCGGGGGGAGACCCAGTACTTC. The entire variable domain, with the rest obtained from reference TRBV19 and TRBJ2-5, is as follows: DGGITQSPKYLFRKEGQNVTLSCEQNLNHDAMYWYRQDPGQGLRLIYYSQIVNDFQKGDIAEGYSVSREKKESFPLTVTSAQKNPTAFYLCATYSPRGETQYFGPGTRLLVL.

The chain uses TRBV5-1 and TRBJ1-1; D is possibly TRBD1 (5 bases). In germline, CDR1 is SGHRS, CDR2 YFSETQ. The CDR3 has 15 amino acids. Trimming left V 4 bases short and J 4 bases short, with 17 bases between. In DNA, the CDR3 is TGCGCCAGCAGCCTGGGGGGAGTCGGAAGCACTGAAGCTTTCTTT. The encoded protein is CASSLGGVGSTEAFF.

V and J are TRBV6-6 and TRBJ2-2; 7 bases fit TRBD1. The CDR3 is made up of 16 amino acids. V gave up 1 base and J gave up 6 bases; unmatched junction bases: 8. The germline V gene encodes CDR1 MNHNY and CDR2 SVGAGI (reference sequence). The CDR3, as DNA: TGTGCCAGCAGTTACTTATGGGGACAGATAGCCGGGGAGCTGTTTTTT. It is translated as CASSYLWGQIAGELFF.

This clone was seen only once. The rearrangement uses TRBV25-1 and TRBJ2-5, with 7 bases identical to TRBD2. Germline CDR1 and CDR2: MGHDK and SYGVNS. V lost 1 base to trimming and J lost 2 bases; unmatched junction nucleotides: 4. The CDR3 loop spans 15 amino acids. CDR3 DNA: TGTGCCAGCAGTGAATTGGGGGGGAGGCAAGAGACCCAGTACTTC. Translated, it gives CASSELGGRQETQYF. The full variable domain, in which reference TRBV25-1 and TRBJ2-5 provide the parts outside the CDR3, is EADIYQTPRYLVIGTGKKITLECSQTMGHDKMYWYQQDPGMELHLIHYSYGVNSTEKGDLSSESTVSRIRTEHFPLTLESARPSHTSQYLCASSELGGRQETQYFGPGTRLLVL.

The rearrangement links TRBV28 to TRBJ2-7; no clear D. The CDR3 extends over 13 amino acids. Per the germline V gene, CDR1 is MDHEN and CDR2 is SYDVKM. V dropped 3 bases and J dropped 3 bases, with 9 bases sitting between them. The CDR3 DNA is TGTGCCAGCAGTTTTAATCACAACTACGAGCAGTACTTC. Amino acids: CASSFNHNYEQYF.

Note on this clone: Other DNA sequences in this specimen translate into the identical CDR3. The chain employs TRBV19 and TRBJ1-1; possibly TRBD1 for D (5 bases). CDR3 length: 13 amino acids. Between the trimmed V and J ends, which lost 2 bases and 1 base, there was a span of 5 bases. Germline V gives CDR1 LNHDA, CDR2 SQIVND (reference sequence). The CDR3 reads CASSIQGNTEAFF. The CDR3 DNA reads as TGTGCCAGTAGTATACAGGGGAACACTGAAGCTTTCTTT.

The CDR3 DNA is TGCGCCAGCAGTGAGTCGAGTCGTAAAGCTTTCTTT. This translates into CASSESSRKAFF. This chain joins TRBV10-1 and TRBJ1-1, with D unclear. The CDR3 consists of 12 residues. Germline CDR1 reads WNHNN; CDR2 reads SYGVQD (reference sequence). Trimming removed 0 bases from V and 9 bases from J, with 8 bases in between.

The rearrangement links TRBV4-2 to TRBJ1-4; D might be TRBD1 (6 bases). This CDR3 has 13 residues. The ends were cut back, 4 bases at V and 5 bases at J, with 8 bases in the middle. CDR1 is LGHNA, CDR2 YNFKEQ, per germline. CDR3 in DNA: TGTGCCAGCAGCCGGGGGCACAATGAAAAACTGTTTTTT. Its protein is CASSRGHNEKLFF.

The gene calls are TRBV7-5 and TRBJ1-2; the DNA was not compared with TRBD1, the D call given in the table. TRBV7-5 is shown as a pseudogene. This CDR3 has 14 amino acids. The CDR3 loop reads CARSLGGQLYGYTF. DNA for the CDR3: TGTGCCAGAAGCTTAGGGGGACAGTTGTATGGCTACACCTTC.

V and J are TRBV7-3 and TRBJ2-1, with 11 bases that match TRBD1. Germline CDR1 SGHTA, CDR2 FQGTGA. Trimming at V came to 5 bases and at J to 7 bases, leaving 13 bases not matched to a gene. The CDR3 extends over 17 amino acids. The chain's CDR3 is CASSRRTGGSDRNEQFF. For the CDR3, the DNA is TGTGCCAGCAGCCGCCGGACAGGGGGCTCCGATCGAAATGAGCAGTTCTTC. The full variable domain, completed using reference TRBV7-3 and TRBJ2-1, is GAGVSQTPSNKVTEKGKYVELRCDPISGHTALYWYRQSLGQGPEFLIYFQGTGAADDSGLPNDRFFAVRPEGSVSTLKIQRTERGDSAVYLCASSRRTGGSDRNEQFFGPGTRLTVL.

The V gene is TRBV19, the J gene TRBJ1-1, with TRBD1 as a possible D gene (6 bases). Per the germline V gene, CDR1 is LNHDA and CDR2 is SQIVND (reference sequence). Trimming pared 6 bases from V and 5 bases from J, leaving 19 bases between. The CDR3 covers 15 residues. The CDR3 spells CASSLLGVQGTEAFF. DNA of the CDR3: TGTGCCAGTAGCCTCCTAGGTGTGCAGGGGACTGAAGCTTTCTTT. Full variable domain (rest looked up from reference TRBV19 and TRBJ1-1): DGGITQSPKYLFRKEGQNVTLSCEQNLNHDAMYWYRQDPGQGLRLIYYSQIVNDFQKGDIAEGYSVSREKKESFPLTVTSAQKNPTAFYLCASSLLGVQGTEAFFGQGTRLTVV.

The V gene is TRBV5-1, the J gene TRBJ2-1, with TRBD1 as a possible D gene (5 bases). This CDR3 has 15 amino acids. The V gene's germline CDR1 is SGHRS and CDR2 YFSETQ. Trimming removed 1 base from V and 3 bases from J, with 11 bases in between. The CDR3 bases are TGCGCCAGCAGCTTGCAACAGGCTGGCTACAATGAGCAGTTCTTC. Its protein is CASSLQQAGYNEQFF. Filled out from reference TRBV5-1 and TRBJ2-1, the complete variable domain reads KAGVTQTPRYLIKTRGQQVTLSCSPISGHRSVSWYQQTPGQGLQFLFEYFSETQRNKGNFPGRFSGRQFSNSRSEMNVSTLELGDSALYLCASSLQQAGYNEQFFGPGTRLTVL.

This chain joins TRBV9 and TRBJ2-7; TRBD2 aligns across 11 bases. Germline CDR1 reads SGDLS; CDR2 reads YYNGEE. The length of the CDR3 is 16 residues. The V segment lost 2 bases and the J segment 7 bases; nucleotides outside the gene matches: 11. The CDR3 protein is CASSVEPGTSGPEQYF. The CDR3 nucleotides are TGTGCCAGCAGCGTCGAACCCGGGACTAGCGGCCCTGAGCAGTACTTC.

This clone is a singleton in its sample. The chain links TRBV6-1 to TRBJ2-2; D might be TRBD1 (6 bases). The ends were cut back, 1 base at V and 5 bases at J, with 17 bases in the middle. CDR1 and CDR2 from the germline V gene are MNHNS and SASEGT. This CDR3 is 17 amino acids long. CDR3 sequence: CASSEEKGLGGTGELFF. The DNA of the CDR3 is TGTGCCAGCAGTGAAGAGAAGGGGTTAGGGGGAACCGGGGAGCTGTTTTTT.

The chain carries TRBV5-6 and TRBJ1-1; maybe TRBD1 (5 bases). V shed 0 bases and J shed 0 bases, with 6 bases lying between them. The V gene's germline CDR1 is SGHDT and CDR2 YYEEEE. This CDR3 comprises 14 residues. CDR3 sequence reads: CASSLEGLNTEAFF. CDR3 DNA: TGTGCCAGCAGCTTGGAGGGGCTGAACACTGAAGCTTTCTTT.

The chain links TRBV30 to TRBJ2-2; TRBD2 matches 14 bases. This CDR3 region has 18 residues. The V and J ends lost 4 bases and 7 bases, in that order; junction bases with no gene match: 14. CDR1 is GTSNPN, CDR2 SVGIG, per germline (reference sequence). The CDR3 DNA reads TGTGCCTGGAATCCACAAGGGACTAGCGGGAGACGGAACGGGGAGCTGTTTTTT. It codes for CAWNPQGTSGRRNGELFF.